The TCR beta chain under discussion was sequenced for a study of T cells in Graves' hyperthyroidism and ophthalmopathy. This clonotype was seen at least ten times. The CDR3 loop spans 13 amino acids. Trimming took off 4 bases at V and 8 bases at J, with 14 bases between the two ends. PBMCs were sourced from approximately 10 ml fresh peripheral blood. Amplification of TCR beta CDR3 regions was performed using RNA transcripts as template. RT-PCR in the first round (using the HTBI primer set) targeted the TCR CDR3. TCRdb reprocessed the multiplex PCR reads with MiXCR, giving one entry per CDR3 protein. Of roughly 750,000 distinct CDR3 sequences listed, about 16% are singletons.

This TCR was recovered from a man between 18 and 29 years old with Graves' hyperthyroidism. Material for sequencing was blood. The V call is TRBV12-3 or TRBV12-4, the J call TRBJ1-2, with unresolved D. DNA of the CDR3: TGTGCCAGCAGTTCCCAATGGGTAGGCGGCTACACCTTC. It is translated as CASSSQWVGGYTF.